This TCR beta chain is drawn from a study of blood T cell repertoires in COVID-19. Libraries were prepared by immunoSEQ multiplex PCR; TCRdb keeps only in-frame clonotypes and omits some of them. The sample contains more than 200,000 clones, nearly 90% of which appear only once. This TCR was recovered from a human donor in a cohort sampled during active COVID-19. Material: peripheral blood.

CDR3 amino acids: CASSKFKEGLAGSFGDEQYF. For the CDR3, the DNA is TGTGCCAGCAGCAAATTTAAAGAGGGACTAGCGGGATCATTTGGGGACGAGCAGTACTTC. V and J are TRBV21-1 and TRBJ2-7; the table's D call, TRBD2, has no DNA check behind it. TRBV21-1 is assigned pseudogene status. This CDR3 spans 20 amino acids.